Described below is a single T cell receptor beta chain sequence and its context. Its antigen has not been determined. No much larger clone is present one base from it, and per-base qualities are unavailable. The sample originates from a study of CD8 T cells in ankylosing spondylitis (dated by TCRdb to 2016 to 2017). For the wider study: To find TCR variants linked to disease, the study profiled T cell receptor beta repertoires in ankylosing spondylitis patients and healthy donors. In total, the full study cohort was made up of roughly 100 healthy donors and 25 ankylosing spondylitis patients. Peripheral blood was sampled, and synovial fluid was additionally collected from ankylosing spondylitis patients.

Instrument used: Illumina HiSeq 2500. TCR beta libraries were prepared by quantitative 5'-RACE with molecular barcodes. The authors' analysis ran thus. To identify disease-linked TCR variants, a new computational method was used, one built on a probabilistic model of VDJ rearrangement. Using fastp at Q25 and MiXCR, TCRdb reprocessed the public reads and kept productive beta chains. CDR3 protein duplicates are merged, each entry listing the most common genes and DNA. These V and J calls derive from TCRdb rather than the authors' analysis. Within this sample are tens of thousands of distinct CDR3 sequences, with roughly 27% of them counted one time only. Around 59% of the sample rests with the top ten. The paper as a whole reports these results and caveats: Blood from ankylosing spondylitis patients appeared to be characterized by a TCR beta motif composed of under 10 highly homologous amino acid variants. Significant enrichment of the disease-linked clones was reported in matched synovial fluid samples from ankylosing spondylitis patients. The disease-linked clones showed a CD8+ phenotype and occurred at relatively low frequencies in peripheral blood. Some motif variants had previously been reported in the synovial fluid and blood of reactive arthritis patients, which suggests shared mechanisms of disease initiation.

The sequence derives from a male donor with ankylosing spondylitis or in good health (not recorded which). Material for sequencing was blood, either unsorted or a sorted T cell fraction (not recorded which).

DNA sequence: TGTGCCACCAGCAGAGAGTGGACTGACCTGGGGCGTGAGCAGTTCTTC. The translation is CATSREWTDLGREQFF. The chain joins TRBV15 to TRBJ2-1; the D element could tentatively be TRBD1 or TRBD2, as 5 bases agree for each. The CDR3 measures 16 amino acids from cysteine to phenylalanine. Of all the DNA, just the CDR3 is kept, 48 bases in frame from base 1. From the germline V gene (reference sequence), CDR1 is LNHNV and CDR2 is YYDKDF. The germline ends are 18 bases apart after V is trimmed by 0 bases and J by 9 bases.